This TCR beta chain was identified during a study of TIL therapy for anti-PD-1-resistant metastatic lung cancer. The wider study: Tumors had a median PD-L1 proportion score of about 6.6%.

The time point here: pre-treatment sample, taken before nivolumab and TIL therapy. Sequencing used immunoSEQ v3. Produced via immunoSEQ multiplex PCR; TCRdb's table is partial and in-frame only. The sample lists 36,000 or so clones, over 70% occurring once. The sample consisted of blood, taken at baseline. This TCR came from a person aged 25-85 years with non-small cell lung cancer.

The DNA of the CDR3 is TGCGCCAGCAGCCAGGGGGCAACTAATGAAAAACTGTTTTTT. It is translated as CASSQGATNEKLFF. The chain combines TRBV4-3 with TRBJ1-4, with D possibly being TRBD1 (5 bases). The CDR3 extends over 14 amino acids. The V gene's germline CDR1 is LGHNA and CDR2 YSLEER. Trimming cost V 3 bases and J 0 bases, with 5 bases left between them.